The clone carrying this TCR beta chain was counted once. The data were obtained in a study of blood T cell repertoires in COVID-19. In the authors' methods: How many nucleated cells were present was estimated from reference gene primer amplification. TCRdb's copy holds only in-frame clones and misses some; the assay was immunoSEQ multiplex PCR. The V and J calls and clone size come from that table; D and trimming were worked out from the DNA. The repertoire has around 75,000 clones, 88% of them found once; the top ten carry under 1.5%. The germline V gene encodes CDR1 SQVTM and CDR2 ANQGSEA. The CDR3 runs 18 residues. Trimming removed 2 bases from V and 0 bases from J, with 20 bases in between.

The clonotype was recovered from a human donor in a cohort sampled during active COVID-19. The chain uses TRBV29-1 and TRBJ1-5, with D possibly TRBD1 on 5 matching bases. Material: peripheral blood. The CDR3, as DNA: TGCAGCGTTGAACAGACCACAGACAGTTTTTATAGCAATCAGCCCCAGCATTTT. Translating gives CSVEQTTDSFYSNQPQHF.